This T cell receptor (beta chain) was found in a study of blood T cells in healthy people across ages (dated by TCRdb to about 2015). Background for the entire study: In model experiments, template switching captured about one uniquely barcoded TCR beta cDNA molecule for every two T cells. The donors were split into four age groups: young (average 16 years), middle-aged (39), aged (62) and long-lived (approximately 80). To track age-related changes in TCR beta repertoire diversity, the study relied on deep sequencing normalized with unique cDNA molecular identifiers. For two donors (one aged 18 to 29 and one aged 80 or older), the study analyzed two additional independent replicas of 1 million unique cDNA reads from the same blood draw. Donors of different ages were randomly distributed across sequencing lanes to avoid experimental bias.

About this clonotype itself: No cognate antigen has been identified for it. Base-call qualities are not available, and no considerably larger clone is one nucleotide away.

The library was built by means of 5' RACE. Sequenced using an Illumina HiSeq 2500. The second PCR ran for roughly 6 to 11 cycles and used a J-beta primer mix along with a sample-barcoded 5' primer. A template-switch 5' adaptor carrying 12 random nucleotides introduced a unique molecular identifier onto each TCR beta cDNA molecule. At least 2.5 million CDR3-containing paired-end reads were obtained from each sample. First-strand cDNA was synthesized from all RNA with the Mint cDNA synthesis kit, primed by a TRBC-specific oligonucleotide. After uracil-DNA glycosylase treatment, a first 18-cycle PCR used universal primers M1SS and BC2_uni_R on all cDNA. The authors' pipeline ran thus. Normalization of each sample was performed by random selection of 1 million high-quality reads, each carrying a distinct molecular identifier. Reads with shared molecular identifiers were discarded instead of being binned into consensus sequences. MiTCR, with a Q25 quality threshold and the strictest error-elimination algorithm, was used for CDR3 identification, clonotype clustering and error correction. A nonparametric unseen species model with Euler transformation was used to estimate a lower bound on total TCR beta diversity. TCRdb ran its own pipeline on the public reads, namely fastp trimming at Q25 and MiXCR clone calling, and kept in-frame beta chains. All rows with the same CDR3 protein become a single entry with the most common DNA and genes. In this record, the V and J calls reflect TCRdb's handling and not the investigators' own analysis. In all, the sample holds about 1.6 million distinct CDR3 sequences, and almost 35% of those were seen once. The ten largest make up approximately 11% of the sample.

Systemically healthy Caucasian individuals from Russia, 39 in total and aged about 6 to 100 years, were included as donors. About 9.6 milliliters of peripheral blood were collected from each donor into EDTA-treated Vacutainer tubes. Ficoll-Paque density-gradient centrifugation was used to isolate PBMCs, with at least 6 million obtained per sample. Trizol reagent was used to extract total RNA from the PBMCs, yielding at least 6 micrograms per sample. For every donor, flow cytometry on a PBMC aliquot measured the percentage of naive CD45RAhigh/CD27high T cells. What the work shows at the level of the full study, not this receptor alone: Estimates of total diversity based on one million sequenced T cells were regarded as lower bounds and as underestimates. As age increased, observed TCR beta diversity per million T cells dropped in a roughly linear way, and a significant reduction was already evident by age 40. Bulk unsorted PBMC profiling prevented conclusive comparison of naive and antigen-experienced compartments. The percentage of naive T cells measured by flow cytometry correlated strongly with observed TCR beta diversity. Compared with the aged group, the long-lived group had more naive CD4+ T cells, fewer expanded clones and increased TCR diversity, a pattern suggesting age selection. Donor CMV infection status was unknown, potentially confounding age-related changes in expanded clonotypes.

As encoded in the germline V gene, CDR1 is SGHRS while CDR2 is YFSETQ. V is cut back by 4 bases and J by 1 base, with 9 bases in the junction unmatched. The CDR3 has 18 amino acids, counting the end cysteine and phenylalanine. The entry retains the CDR3 DNA only, 54 bases that are in frame from base 1. The sequence was collected from a woman in her twenties or thirties in good health. Material: blood. The sequence joins TRBV5-1 to TRBJ2-1; 12 nucleotides in the junction match TRBD2. In nucleotides, the sequence is TGCGCCAGCAGCCAGATGACTAGCGGGAGTGGATCCTACAATGAGCAGTTCTTC. The resulting protein is CASSQMTSGSGSYNEQFF.